The text below deals with one T cell receptor beta chain. These data are taken from a study of T-cell reconstitution after alpha-beta-depleted transplantation in children. CDR1 and CDR2 from the germline V gene are MDHEN and SYDVKM. With 4 bases removed from V and 7 bases from J, the gap between germline ends came to 17 bases. The CDR3 is made up of 15 amino acids. During its preparation, the TCRbeta library received unique molecular identifiers. TCRdb passed the PCR reads through MiXCR, listing each CDR3 protein once. The table records a few hundred thousand distinct CDR3 sequences, 9.5% to 13% of them present only once.

The chain is built from TRBV28 and TRBJ1-5; D perhaps matches TRBD1 (6 bases). This sample comprised PBMCs from the stem cell graft donor, obtained from the stem cell graft. The sequence came from a human donor who donated a stem cell graft to a child with acute myeloid leukemia. DNA of the CDR3: TGTGCCAGCAGTTACCCAGCAGGGGTGCAACAGCCCCAGCATTTT. Its protein product is CASSYPAGVQQPQHF.